This passage covers 22 T cell receptor beta chains from one sample sequenced in a study of blood T cells in healthy people across ages (dated by TCRdb to 2014 to 2015). Receptor libraries were prepared by 5' RACE. Sequenced on an Illumina HiSeq 2500. The second PCR ran for about 7 to 11 cycles and used a J-beta primer mix along with a sample-barcoded 5' primer. Through fastp at Q25 and MiXCR, TCRdb rebuilt clones from the public reads, retaining in-frame beta chains. Each entry merges the rows of one CDR3 protein and shows their most common DNA and genes. For this sample there are about 800,000 distinct CDR3 sequences; 20% to 30% appear just once. The ten largest clones add up to around 3.6% of the sample. These data were also filed under a second study, of T cells of mothers and their children.

Sequenced material: blood. All receptors come from a boy aged 5-17 years in good health.

The rearrangement links TRBV20-1 to TRBJ2-5, with TRBD2 matching 13 bases. The J call could be wrong; TRBJ2-1 is a better fit for the DNA end. Germline V gene lookup returns CDR1 DFQATT and CDR2 SNEGSKA (reference sequence). The CDR3 extends over 15 amino acids. The CDR3 sequence is CSATGLAGPLDEQFF. The DNA for the CDR3 is TGCAGTGCAACGGGACTAGCGGGACCCCTCGATGAGCAGTTCTTC.

This clonotype has more than one count but fewer than ten. The chain has TRBV3-1 and TRBJ2-7; D gene uncertain. Germline V CDR1 and CDR2: LGHDT, YNNKEL (reference sequence). The CDR3 is 16 amino acids. V was pared by 4 bases and J by 6 bases, with 22 bases between. CDR3 nucleotides: TGTGCCAGCAGCCTCGCACCGGGTGTTCCGCGCACCGAGCAGTACTTC. Protein product: CASSLAPGVPRTEQYF.

This clonotype appeared a few times. J is TRBJ1-4 and V is TRBV3-1; a weak D match, TRBD1 (5 bases). Germline CDR1 and CDR2: LGHDT and YNNKEL (reference sequence). The CDR3 contains 17 residues. V was cut by 1 base and J by 1 base, with 13 bases left in between. Here the CDR3 reads CASSQGVTGVTNEKLFF. CDR3 bases: TGTGCCAGCAGCCAAGGAGTTACAGGCGTAACTAATGAAAAACTGTTTTTT.

This clonotype was detected a few times. The CDR3 protein is CASSSGAGELFF. The DNA for the CDR3 is TGTGCCAGCAGCTCCGGGGCCGGGGAGCTGTTTTTT. The rearrangement joins TRBV7-2 to TRBJ2-2, with D possibly TRBD2 on 5 matching bases. Germline-derived CDR1 and CDR2 are SGHTA and FQGNSA. Between the trimmed V and J ends, which lost 4 bases and 6 bases, there was a span of 6 bases. This CDR3 contains 12 residues. Variable domain in full (rest from reference TRBV7-2 and TRBJ2-2): GAGVSQSPSNKVTEKGKDVELRCDPISGHTALYWYRQSLGQGLEFLIYFQGNSAPDKSGLPSDRFSAERTGGSVSTLTIQRTQQEDSAVYLCASSSGAGELFFGEGSRLTVL.

This clonotype has ten or more counts. The gene calls are TRBV15 and TRBJ1-4; TRBD1 matches 8 bases. Germline V gives CDR1 LNHNV, CDR2 YYDKDF (reference sequence). V trimming: 5 bases; J trimming: 3 bases; junction bases outside the gene matches: 5. The CDR3 is made up of 15 amino acids. CDR3 residues: CATSLRGQANEKLFF. CDR3 DNA: TGTGCCACCAGCTTGCGGGGACAGGCTAATGAAAAACTGTTTTTT.

This clonotype has just a few counts. The chain has TRBV18 and TRBJ2-3, with D perhaps assigned TRBD1 or TRBD2 (6 bases each). The CDR3 is 13 residues long. The germline CDR1 and CDR2 sequences are KGHSH and LQKENI. V dropped 5 bases and J dropped 5 bases, with 11 bases sitting between them. CDR3 coding DNA: TGTGCCAGCTCATTAAGGGGGGAAGATACGCAGTATTTT. Translation gives CASSLRGEDTQYF. The full variable domain, with the rest looked up from reference TRBV18 and TRBJ2-3, is NAGVMQNPRHLVRRRGQEARLRCSPMKGHSHVYWYRQLPEEGLKFMVYLQKENIIDESGMPKERFSAEFPKEGPSILRIQQVVRGDSAAYFCASSLRGEDTQYFGPGTRLTVL.

The DNA for the CDR3 is TGTGCCAGCACGCGAGTGGGACAGGGGGGACAGGAGACCAAAAACATTCAGTACTTC. This sequence encodes CASTRVGQGGQETKNIQYF. The rearrangement links TRBV12-3 or TRBV12-4 to TRBJ2-4; 11 nucleotides align to TRBD1. Germline trimming cut 7 bases from V and 2 bases from J; bases unmatched to any gene: 16. This CDR3 has 19 amino acids.

The chain joins TRBV20-1 to TRBJ1-4; tentative D call: TRBD1 (5 bases). The V end lost 4 bases, the J end lost 8 bases, and 14 bases lay between the germline ends. CDR3 size: 13 residues. From germline, CDR1 is DFQATT and CDR2 SNEGSKA (reference sequence). Written as DNA, the CDR3 is TGCAGTGCTACCAGGGCTTCTAGAGAAAAACTGTTTTTT. Encoded protein: CSATRASREKLFF.

V and J are TRBV29-1 and TRBJ2-1; 7 bases match TRBD2. This CDR3 has 15 amino acids. V was pared by 3 bases and J by 3 bases, with 8 bases of the junction left unmatched. Looked up from germline, CDR1 is SQVTM and CDR2 is ANQGSEA. The CDR3, as DNA: TGCAGCGTTGAGTGGGCGGGAGTTTACTACAATGAGCAGTTCTTC. Residues: CSVEWAGVYYNEQFF.

The gene calls are TRBV12-3 or TRBV12-4 and TRBJ1-2; D ambiguous. V lost 6 bases and J 6 bases, leaving 14 bases between the germline ends. The CDR3 spans 13 residues. CDR3 loop: CASRPPRSNGYTF. The DNA of the CDR3 is TGTGCCAGCAGGCCGCCCCGCTCCAATGGCTACACCTTC.

The rearrangement uses TRBV20-1 and TRBJ2-5, with D unclear. CDR1 is DFQATT, CDR2 SNEGSKA, per germline (reference sequence). The V end lost 6 bases, the J end lost 5 bases, and 13 bases lay between the germline ends. CDR3 size: 12 residues. Written as DNA, the CDR3 is TGCAGTGCCGTAAGTCGGGCGGAGACCCAGTACTTC. Residues: CSAVSRAETQYF.

The chain employs TRBV10-3 and TRBJ2-5, with D perhaps assigned TRBD1 or TRBD2 (5 bases each). The DNA matches TRBJ2-7 better at its end, which makes the J call doubtful. This CDR3 is 15 amino acids long. The germline V gene has CDR1 ENHRY and CDR2 SYGVKD. The chain's CDR3 is CAISEPGWGPYEQYF. For the CDR3, the DNA is TGTGCCATCAGTGAGCCGGGATGGGGACCCTACGAGCAGTACTTC.

V is TRBV28 and J is TRBJ1-6, with D hard to call. The CDR3 length is 11 residues. Trimming pared 4 bases from V and 5 bases from J, leaving 0 bases between. Germline V gene lookup returns CDR1 MDHEN and CDR2 SYDVKM. The CDR3 loop reads CASSYNSPLHF. The CDR3 DNA follows: TGTGCCAGCAGTTATAATTCACCCCTCCACTTT. Full variable domain (missing parts from reference TRBV28 and TRBJ1-6): DVKVTQSSRYLVKRTGEKVFLECVQDMDHENMFWYRQDPGLGLRLIYFSYDVKMKEKGDIPEGYSVSREKKERFSLILESASTNQTSMYLCASSYNSPLHFGNGTRLTVT.

This sequence joins TRBV13 and TRBJ2-1, with 11 bases aligning to TRBD2. CDR3 length: 15 amino acids. The ends lost 8 bases at V and 10 bases at J; junction bases unmatched: 13. Germline assignment: CDR1 PRHDT and CDR2 FYEKMQ (reference sequence). The DNA of the CDR3 is TGTGCCAGCGGCCCCAAGACTAGCGGGACAAAAGAGCAGTTCTTC. It codes for CASGPKTSGTKEQFF.

This clonotype was detected ten times or more. The rearrangement uses TRBV29-1 and TRBJ2-3, with TRBD1 as a possible D gene (5 bases). Trimming left V 7 bases short and J 3 bases short, with 11 bases between. This CDR3 contains 12 residues. Germline assignment: CDR1 SQVTM and CDR2 ANQGSEA. DNA for the CDR3: TGCAGCGGGGGCCGCAGAACAGATACGCAGTATTTT. Its protein is CSGGRRTDTQYF.

This clonotype has a handful of counts. The J gene is TRBJ2-5, the V gene TRBV5-1; D may be TRBD2 (6 bases). The DNA end is more similar to TRBJ2-7, so the J call may be wrong. The CDR3 length is 14 residues. The V gene's germline CDR1 is SGHRS and CDR2 YFSETQ. CDR3 DNA sequence: TGCGCCAGCAGCTTGGACGGGAGTGGGTACGAGCAGTACTTC. Residues: CASSLDGSGYEQYF.

The V and J genes are TRBV6-2 or TRBV6-3 and TRBJ2-5; D not certain. Trimming shortened V by 4 bases and J by 2 bases, and 17 bases separated the two germline ends. Germline CDR1 MNHEY, CDR2 SVGEGT. This CDR3 comprises 16 residues. The DNA for the CDR3 is TGTGCCAGCAGTTTCCCGGGCCTCTCGCTTCAAGAGACCCAGTACTTC. Translated: CASSFPGLSLQETQYF.

This clonotype was recorded a few times. CDR3 nucleotide sequence: TGCGCCAGCAGCCAAGTTTCGAGATCGAACACTGAAGCTTTCTTT. This encodes CASSQVSRSNTEAFF. The chain has TRBV4-1 and TRBJ1-1, with no clear D. This CDR3 has 15 amino acids. Between the trimmed V and J ends, which lost 1 base and 1 base, there was a span of 10 bases. The V gene's germline CDR1 is MGHRA and CDR2 YSYEKL.

This clonotype has more than one count but fewer than ten. The rearrangement links TRBV4-3 to TRBJ2-2; 8 positions match TRBD1. This CDR3 is built from 16 residues. The junction had 9 bases not matched to a gene; V was cut back by 3 bases and J by 6 bases. Germline CDR1 reads LGHNA; CDR2 reads YSLEER. In nucleotides, the CDR3 is TGCGCCAGCAGCCAGTACAGGGGGACTGGGGCCGGGGAGCTGTTTTTT. Its translation is CASSQYRGTGAGELFF.

The V gene is TRBV7-2, the J gene TRBJ2-3; maybe TRBD2 (7 bases). The CDR3 is 16 amino acids. V was pared by 5 bases and J by 3 bases, with 18 bases between. Germline CDR1 and CDR2: SGHTA and FQGNSA. CDR3 coding DNA: TGTGCCAGCAGCCCCCCCCGGGGGGCGAGTACAGATACGCAGTATTTT. Translation gives CASSPPRGASTDTQYF.

This clonotype was seen ten or more times. CDR3 in DNA: TGTGCCACCAGCAGAGATACAGCGGGAGGGATTGAGCAGTTCTTC. As protein: CATSRDTAGGIEQFF. The rearrangement links TRBV15 to TRBJ2-1; 10 bases map to TRBD2. Per the germline V gene, CDR1 is LNHNV and CDR2 is YYDKDF (reference sequence). This CDR3 comprises 15 residues. V dropped 0 bases and J dropped 9; count of bases not matched to a gene: 5. The full variable domain, in which reference TRBV15 and TRBJ2-1 provide the parts outside the CDR3, is DAMVIQNPRYQVTQFGKPVTLSCSQTLNHNVMYWYQQKSSQAPKLLFHYYDKDFNNEADTPDNFQSRRPNTSFCFLDIRSPGLGDTAMYLCATSRDTAGGIEQFFGPGTRLTVL.

The chain is built from TRBV14 and TRBJ2-1, with 10 positions matching TRBD2. V lost 4 bases and J lost 9; bases outside the gene matches: 9. The CDR3 length is 15 residues. Germline CDR1 reads SGHDN; CDR2 reads FVKESK. For the CDR3, the DNA is TGTGCCAGCAGCCCCCGGCTAGCGGGAGTAACTGAGCAGTTCTTC. Translation: CASSPRLAGVTEQFF.